This entry features one T cell receptor beta chain sequence. What it binds is unknown. The source of the sample is a study of CXCR3-negative and CXCR3-positive naive CD8 T cells. The wider study: A total of 120 million to 150 million TRB reads was generated, with about 1.5 +/- 0.3 million per library. Study outcomes and limitations: Naive subsets had comparable surface CD5; TCR strength was inferred from TRB CDR3 properties. TRB CDR3s were more hydrophobic in CXCR3-positive than in CXCR3-negative naive cells. Comparison of naive CXCR3-negative and CXCR3-positive cells revealed similar TRBV-TRBJ usage, while memory cells differed.

The CDR3 covers 16 residues. The authors prepared UMI-labeled TRB cDNA libraries by 5' RACE. TCRdb re-called the 5' RACE reads and catalogs CDR3 proteins one per entry, DNA excluded. Here the sample table reports some 130,000 distinct CDR3 sequences. This TCR was sampled from a human donor in good health. Some clones in this sample may be carry-over from other donors' samples. V usage is TRBV23-1 and J usage is TRBJ2-2; the TCRdb call, TRBD2, lacks DNA for checking. TRBV23-1 counts as an open reading frame of uncertain function. Sequenced sample: naive CXCR3- CD8+ T cells from blood. Documented subset: CD45RO-CCR7+CD27+CD95- naive CD8+ T cells lacking CXCR3 (TNR3-). The CDR3 spells CASGWARQDNTGELFF.